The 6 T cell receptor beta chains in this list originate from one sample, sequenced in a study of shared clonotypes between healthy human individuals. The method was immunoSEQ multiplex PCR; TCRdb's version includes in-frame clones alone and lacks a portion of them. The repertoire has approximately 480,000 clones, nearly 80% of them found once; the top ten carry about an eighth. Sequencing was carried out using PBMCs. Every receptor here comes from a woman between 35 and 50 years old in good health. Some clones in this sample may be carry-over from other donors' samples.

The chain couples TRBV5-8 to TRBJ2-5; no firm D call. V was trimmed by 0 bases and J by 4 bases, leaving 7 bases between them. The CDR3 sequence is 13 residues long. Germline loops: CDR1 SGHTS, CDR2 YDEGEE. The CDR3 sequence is CASSLDGSETQYF. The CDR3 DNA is TGTGCCAGCAGCTTGGACGGTTCAGAGACCCAGTACTTC.

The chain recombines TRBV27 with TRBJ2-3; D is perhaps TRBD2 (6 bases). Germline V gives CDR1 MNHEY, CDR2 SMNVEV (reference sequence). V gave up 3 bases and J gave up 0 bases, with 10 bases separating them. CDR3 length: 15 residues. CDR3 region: CASSFPGRSTDTQYF. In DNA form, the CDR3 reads TGTGCCAGCAGTTTTCCCGGGAGAAGCACAGATACGCAGTATTTT.

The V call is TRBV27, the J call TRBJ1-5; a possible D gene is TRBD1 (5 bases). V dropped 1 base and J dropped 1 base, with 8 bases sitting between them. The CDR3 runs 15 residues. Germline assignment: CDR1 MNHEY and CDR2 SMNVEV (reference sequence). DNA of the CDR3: TGTGCCAGCAGTTTATTGGCAGGGAGCAATCAGCCCCAGCATTTT. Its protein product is CASSLLAGSNQPQHF.

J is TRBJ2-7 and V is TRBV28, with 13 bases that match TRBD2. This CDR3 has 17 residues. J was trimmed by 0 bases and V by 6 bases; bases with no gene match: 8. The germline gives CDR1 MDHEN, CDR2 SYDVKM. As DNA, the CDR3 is TGTGCCAGCAGACCTGGGACTAGCGGGACTAGCTCCTACGAGCAGTACTTC. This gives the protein CASRPGTSGTSSYEQYF.

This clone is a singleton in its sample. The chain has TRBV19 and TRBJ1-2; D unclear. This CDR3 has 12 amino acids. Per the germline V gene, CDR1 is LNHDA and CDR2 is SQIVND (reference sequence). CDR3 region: CDAFRLRYGYTF. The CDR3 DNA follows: TGTGACGCCTTCCGGCTTCGCTATGGCTACACCTTC.

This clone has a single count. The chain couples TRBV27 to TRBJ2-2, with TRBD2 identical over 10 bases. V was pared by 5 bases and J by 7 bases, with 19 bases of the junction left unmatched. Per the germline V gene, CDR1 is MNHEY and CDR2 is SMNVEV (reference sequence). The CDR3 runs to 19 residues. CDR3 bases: TGTGCCAGCAGTGACGGGAAAGCGGGAGGGCATGTGGTTGACGGGGAGCTGTTTTTT. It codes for CASSDGKAGGHVVDGELFF.